This T cell receptor beta chain was captured by sequencing in a study of CD8 T cells in ankylosing spondylitis. TCRdb passed the 5' RACE reads through MiXCR, listing each CDR3 protein once. The sample consists of around 150,000 distinct CDR3 sequences, 30% to 35% of them appearing once. This CDR3 is built from 15 residues. V shed 2 bases, J shed 4 bases, and the junction held 2 bases outside the gene matches. Germline CDR1 and CDR2: SGHTA and FQGTGA. The rearrangement links TRBV7-3 to TRBJ2-2, with TRBD1 matching over 9 bases. Sequencing was performed on synovial fluid, either unsorted or a sorted T cell fraction (not recorded which). This TCR was sampled from a male donor with ankylosing spondylitis. The CDR3 DNA is TGTGCCAGCAGCTTAGGGGACAGGGCCACCGGGGAGCTGTTTTTT. This sequence encodes CASSLGDRATGELFF. Looking up the rest from reference TRBV7-3 and TRBJ2-2 gives the full variable domain: GAGVSQTPSNKVTEKGKYVELRCDPISGHTALYWYRQSLGQGPEFLIYFQGTGAADDSGLPNDRFFAVRPEGSVSTLKIQRTERGDSAVYLCASSLGDRATGELFFGEGSRLTVL.